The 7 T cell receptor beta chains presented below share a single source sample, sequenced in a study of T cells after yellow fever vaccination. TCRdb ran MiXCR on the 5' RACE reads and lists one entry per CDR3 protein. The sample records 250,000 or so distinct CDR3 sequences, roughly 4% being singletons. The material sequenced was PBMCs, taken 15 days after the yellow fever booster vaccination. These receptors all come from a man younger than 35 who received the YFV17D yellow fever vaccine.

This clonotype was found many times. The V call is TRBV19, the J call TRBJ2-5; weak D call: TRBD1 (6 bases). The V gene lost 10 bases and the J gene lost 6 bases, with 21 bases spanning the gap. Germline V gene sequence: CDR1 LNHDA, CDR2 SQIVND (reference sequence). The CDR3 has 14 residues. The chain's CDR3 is CANWGKQGRKTQYF. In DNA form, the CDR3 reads TGTGCCAACTGGGGAAAACAGGGTAGGAAGACCCAGTACTTC.

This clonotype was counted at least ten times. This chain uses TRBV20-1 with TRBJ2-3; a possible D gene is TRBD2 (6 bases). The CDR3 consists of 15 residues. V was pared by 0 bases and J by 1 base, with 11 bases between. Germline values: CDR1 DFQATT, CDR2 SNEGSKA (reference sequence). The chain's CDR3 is CSARERRGRTDTQYF. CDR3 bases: TGCAGTGCTAGAGAACGGCGGGGCCGCACAGATACGCAGTATTTT.

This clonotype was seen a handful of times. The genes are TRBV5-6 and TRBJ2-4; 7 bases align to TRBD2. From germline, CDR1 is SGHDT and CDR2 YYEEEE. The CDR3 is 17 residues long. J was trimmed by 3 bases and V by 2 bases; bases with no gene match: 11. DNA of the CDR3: TGTGCCAGCAGCTTTCTTGTTCAGGGAGGGAGCAAAAACATTCAGTACTTC. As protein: CASSFLVQGGSKNIQYF.

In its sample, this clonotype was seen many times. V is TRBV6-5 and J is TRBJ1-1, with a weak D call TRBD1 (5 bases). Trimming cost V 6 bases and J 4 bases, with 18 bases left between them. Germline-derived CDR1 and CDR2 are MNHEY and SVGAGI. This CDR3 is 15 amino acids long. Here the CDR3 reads CASSRGIGASTEAFF. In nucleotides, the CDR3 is TGTGCCAGCAGCAGAGGAATCGGGGCCTCCACTGAAGCTTTCTTT.

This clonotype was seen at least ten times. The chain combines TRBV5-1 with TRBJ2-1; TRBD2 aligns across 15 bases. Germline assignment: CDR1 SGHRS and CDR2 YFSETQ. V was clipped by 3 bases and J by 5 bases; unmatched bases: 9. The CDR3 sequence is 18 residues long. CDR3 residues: CASSSFGLAGGPNNEQFF. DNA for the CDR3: TGCGCCAGCAGCTCTTTTGGACTAGCGGGGGGGCCGAACAATGAGCAGTTCTTC.

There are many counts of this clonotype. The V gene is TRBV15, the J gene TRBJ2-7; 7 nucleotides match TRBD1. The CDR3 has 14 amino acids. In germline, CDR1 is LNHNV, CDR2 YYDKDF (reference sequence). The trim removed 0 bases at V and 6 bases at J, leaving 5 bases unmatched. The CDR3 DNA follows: TGTGCCACCAGCAGAGATTTGACAGGGCGCGAGCAGTACTTC. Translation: CATSRDLTGREQYF.

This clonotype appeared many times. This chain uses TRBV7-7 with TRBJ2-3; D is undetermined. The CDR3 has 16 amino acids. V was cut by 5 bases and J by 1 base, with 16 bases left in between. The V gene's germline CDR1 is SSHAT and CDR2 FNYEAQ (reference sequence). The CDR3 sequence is CASSPPRVRGTDTQYF. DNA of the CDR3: TGTGCCAGCAGCCCCCCAAGGGTTCGTGGCACAGATACGCAGTATTTT.